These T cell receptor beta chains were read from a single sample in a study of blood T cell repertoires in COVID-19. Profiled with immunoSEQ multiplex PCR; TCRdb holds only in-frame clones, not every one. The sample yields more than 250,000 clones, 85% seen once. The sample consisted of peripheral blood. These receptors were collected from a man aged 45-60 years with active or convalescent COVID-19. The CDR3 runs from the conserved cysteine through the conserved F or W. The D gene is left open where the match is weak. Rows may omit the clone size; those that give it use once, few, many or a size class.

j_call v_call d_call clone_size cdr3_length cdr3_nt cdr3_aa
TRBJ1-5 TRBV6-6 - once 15 TGTGCCAGCAGGATCAGTGAGGGCTGGGGACAGCCCCAGCATTTT CASRISEGWGQPQHF
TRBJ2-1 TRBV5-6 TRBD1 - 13 TGTGCCAGCAGCTTGGGGACAGGGGATGAGCAGTTCTTC CASSLGTGDEQFF
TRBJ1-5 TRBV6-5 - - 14 TGTGCCAGCAGTTTCCTAAGTCCCAATCAGCCCCAGCATTTT CASSFLSPNQPQHF
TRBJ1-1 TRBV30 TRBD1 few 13 TGTGCCTGGAGTATCAGGGGGACCACTGAAGCTTTCTTT CAWSIRGTTEAFF
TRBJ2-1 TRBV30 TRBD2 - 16 TGTGCCTGGACTCCGGGGGGACTAGCGGGGGCCCATGGGCAGTTCTTC CAWTPGGLAGAHGQFF
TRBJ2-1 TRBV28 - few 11 TGTGCCAGCAGTTTAGTGGCTGAGCAGTTCTTC CASSLVAEQFF
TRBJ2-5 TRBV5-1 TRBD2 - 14 TGCGCCAGCAGCCAAAGACTAGCGCAAGAGACCCAGTACTTC CASSQRLAQETQYF
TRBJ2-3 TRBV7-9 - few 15 TGTGCCAGCAGCTCGTATGGGAGTGGCACAGATACGCAGTATTTT CASSSYGSGTDTQYF
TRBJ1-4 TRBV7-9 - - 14 TGTGCCAGCAGCTTAGGGTCCGGGCGGGATAAACTGTTTTTT CASSLGSGRDKLFF
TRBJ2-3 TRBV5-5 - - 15 TGTGCCAGCAGCTGGTCCATGCGAGAGACAGATACGCAGTATTTT CASSWSMRETDTQYF
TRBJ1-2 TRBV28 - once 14 TGTGCCAGCAGTTTATACGCCAGTAACTATGGCTACACCTTC CASSLYASNYGYTF
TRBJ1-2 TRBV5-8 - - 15 TGTGCCAGCAGCTTGGTGACACTGACCGGCTATGGCTACACCTTC CASSLVTLTGYGYTF
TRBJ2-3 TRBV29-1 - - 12 TGCAGCGTTGAAAAGTCGGAGAATACGCAGTATTTT CSVEKSENTQYF
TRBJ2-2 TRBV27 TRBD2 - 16 TGTGCCAGCAGTTCCCGTAGCGGGAGAGGTACCGGGGAGCTGTTTTTT CASSSRSGRGTGELFF
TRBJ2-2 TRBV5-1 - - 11 TGCGCCAGCAGCTTATCGGGGGAGCTGTTTTTT CASSLSGELFF
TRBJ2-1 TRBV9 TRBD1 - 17 TGTGCCAGCAGCGTAGTTGAAGGGACAGGGTCCTACAATGAGCAGTTCTTC CASSVVEGTGSYNEQFF
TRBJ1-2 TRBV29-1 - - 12 TGCAGCGTTGAACCGGGGGGCTATGGCTACACCTTC CSVEPGGYGYTF
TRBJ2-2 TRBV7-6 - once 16 TGTGCCAGCAGCGGGGTTGGCAGGGCGAACACCGGGGAGCTGTTTTTT CASSGVGRANTGELFF
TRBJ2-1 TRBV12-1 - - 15 TGTGCCAGCAGCTTTCGGGACAGGGCCAACAATGAGCAGTTCTTC CASSFRDRANNEQFF